These 9 T cell receptor beta chains were all obtained from the same sample, sequenced in a study of graft-versus-host responses after intestinal transplantation. Using immunoSEQ multiplex PCR, the repertoire was profiled, and TCRdb retains in-frame clones only, with some absent. The sample lists 85,000 to 100,000 clones; approximately 87% were seen once. Antigens for these TCRs are unknown. The specimen comprised unstimulated CD4+ T cells sorted from spleen or lymph node cells, sampled before intestinal transplant. All receptors derive from a human donor who received an intestinal transplant.

V gene TRBV5-4 combines with J gene TRBJ2-7; maybe TRBD2 (6 bases). V was pared by 4 bases and J by 2 bases, with 19 bases between. The CDR3 is 16 amino acids. CDR1 SGHNT and CDR2 YYREEE come from the germline V gene (reference sequence). The CDR3 reads CASSLPTTSPTYEQYF. The CDR3, as DNA: TGTGCCAGCAGCCTTCCTACGACTAGTCCGACCTACGAGCAGTACTTC.

The chain recombines TRBV13 with TRBJ1-2; TRBD1 matches at 9 bases. V was pared by 4 bases and J by 4 bases, with 7 bases of the junction left unmatched. Germline CDR1 reads PRHDT; CDR2 reads FYEKMQ (reference sequence). This CDR3 comprises 15 residues. In DNA form, the CDR3 reads TGTGCCAGCAGCTCGTCCGCACAGGGGGCCTATGGCTACACCTTC. This encodes CASSSSAQGAYGYTF.

The chain links TRBV7-2 to TRBJ1-1, with unresolved D. Trimming removed 2 bases from V and 2 bases from J, with 12 bases in between. From germline, CDR1 is SGHTA and CDR2 FQGNSA. The CDR3 is made up of 15 amino acids. In DNA, the CDR3 is TGTGCCAGCAGCTTACTATTAGAACTAAACACTGAAGCTTTCTTT. Its translation is CASSLLLELNTEAFF.

This clone was seen a single time. V and J are TRBV18 and TRBJ2-3; no clear D. V gave up 1 base and J gave up 3 bases, with 8 bases separating them. CDR3 length: 14 residues. Germline CDR1 reads KGHSH; CDR2 reads LQKENI. CDR3 nucleotides: TGTGCCAGCTCACCACGAGGCCAAACAGATACGCAGTATTTT. Translating gives CASSPRGQTDTQYF.

This sequence joins TRBV29-1 and TRBJ1-2, with D tentatively TRBD1 (6 bases). Germline V gene lookup returns CDR1 SQVTM and CDR2 ANQGSEA. The germline V and J ends were trimmed by 1 base and 5 bases, with 20 bases remaining between them. This CDR3 is 16 amino acids long. The CDR3 is CSVEVQATGLRYGYTF. The CDR3 DNA follows: TGCAGCGTTGAAGTTCAGGCCACAGGGTTGAGATATGGCTACACCTTC.

This clone was counted once. The chain links TRBV5-6 to TRBJ2-5; D perhaps matches TRBD1 (5 bases). With the DNA end fitting TRBJ2-7 better, the J assignment may be wrong. Germline-derived CDR1 and CDR2 are SGHDT and YYEEEE. The CDR3 consists of 15 residues. The CDR3 nucleotides read TGTGCCAGCAGCTTGGCTGCAGACAGCTCCTACGAGCAGTACTTC. It translates to CASSLAADSSYEQYF.

This chain connects TRBV9 to TRBJ2-7; no firm D call. Trimming cost V 8 bases and J 6 bases, with 21 bases left between them. The CDR3 runs to 14 residues. Germline V gives CDR1 SGDLS, CDR2 YYNGEE. In DNA, the CDR3 is TGTGCCAGTTCCGATGAACCAAATGGCCTCGAGCAGTACTTC. Its translation is CASSDEPNGLEQYF.

The J gene is TRBJ2-4, the V gene TRBV7-8, with TRBD1 identical over 8 bases. V dropped 1 base and J dropped 4; count of bases not matched to a gene: 6. The CDR3 has 16 residues. Germline-derived CDR1 and CDR2 are SGHVS and FQNEAQ. The CDR3 reads CASSLGLTGEKNIQYF. DNA for the CDR3: TGTGCCAGCAGCTTAGGTTTGACAGGGGAGAAAAACATTCAGTACTTC.

J is TRBJ1-2 and V is TRBV19; D perhaps matches TRBD1 (6 bases). The germline V gene has CDR1 LNHDA and CDR2 SQIVND (reference sequence). Trimming pared 10 bases from V and 4 bases from J, leaving 25 bases between. The CDR3 has 16 amino acids. CDR3 in DNA: TGTGCCACCAAGTATAGGGGGGGGCGCGGACCCTATGGCTACACCTTC. It specifies CATKYRGGRGPYGYTF. Together with reference TRBV19 and TRBJ1-2, the CDR3 gives the full variable domain: DGGITQSPKYLFRKEGQNVTLSCEQNLNHDAMYWYRQDPGQGLRLIYYSQIVNDFQKGDIAEGYSVSREKKESFPLTVTSAQKNPTAFYLCATKYRGGRGPYGYTFGSGTRLTVV.